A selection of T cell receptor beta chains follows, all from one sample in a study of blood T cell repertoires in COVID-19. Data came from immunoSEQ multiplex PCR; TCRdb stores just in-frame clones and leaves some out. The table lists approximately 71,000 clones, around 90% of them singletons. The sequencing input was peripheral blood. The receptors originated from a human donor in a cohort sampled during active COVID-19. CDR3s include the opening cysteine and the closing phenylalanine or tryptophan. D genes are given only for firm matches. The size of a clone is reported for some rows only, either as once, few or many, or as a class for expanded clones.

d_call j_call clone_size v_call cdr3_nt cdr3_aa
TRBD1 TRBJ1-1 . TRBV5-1 TGCGCCAGCAGCTCGAACAGGGGGTTGGGCACTGAAGCTTTCTTT CASSSNRGLGTEAFF
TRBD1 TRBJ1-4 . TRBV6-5 TGTGCCAGCCGGGACAGGGATAATGAAAAACTGTTTTTT CASRDRDNEKLFF
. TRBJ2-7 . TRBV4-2 TGTGCCAGCAGCCAAGTGATGGGTCTAGAGGTTTCCTACGAGCAGTACTTC CASSQVMGLEVSYEQYF
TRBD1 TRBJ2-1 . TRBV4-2 TGTGCCAGCAGCCGAACAGGGGACTCCTACAATGAGCAGTTCTTC CASSRTGDSYNEQFF
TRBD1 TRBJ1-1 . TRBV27 TGTGCCAGCAGTTTAAAATCCCCAGGGGGCGAAGTGAACACTGAAGCTTTCTTT CASSLKSPGGEVNTEAFF
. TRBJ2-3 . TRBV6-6 TGTGCCAGCAGAAGGGGGACATCCTGGAATCCAGATACGCAGTATTTT CASRRGTSWNPDTQYF
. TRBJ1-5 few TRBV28 TGTGCCAGCCTTCGTGGAGGGTATGGCAATCAGCCCCAGCATTTT CASLRGGYGNQPQHF
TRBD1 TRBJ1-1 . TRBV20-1 TGCAGTGCTAGTCCCAACTATGGACAGGGTTCCACTGAAGCTTTCTTT CSASPNYGQGSTEAFF
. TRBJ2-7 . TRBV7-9 TGTGCCAGCAGCTTACACGACAGCTCCTACGAGCAGTACTTC CASSLHDSSYEQYF
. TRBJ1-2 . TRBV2 TGTGCCAGCAGTGGGAGGGGCAGTGGCTACACCTTC CASSGRGSGYTF
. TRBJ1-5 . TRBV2 TGTGCCAGCTGGGGGCCCCCCTCGGGGCCCCAGCATTTT CASWGPPSGPQHF
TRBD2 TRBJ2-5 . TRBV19 TGTGCCAGTAGTATTGCGGGAGTTTGGGAGACCCAGTACTTC CASSIAGVWETQYF
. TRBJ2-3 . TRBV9 TGTGCCAGCAGCGCGGAGGATACGCAGTATTTT CASSAEDTQYF
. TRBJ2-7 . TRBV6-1 TGTGCCAGCAGTGACCTTCCTTCCAGAGGGGAGCAGTACTTC CASSDLPSRGEQYF
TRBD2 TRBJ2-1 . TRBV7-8 TGTGCCAGCAGCAAGGGACTAGCGGGGGCCGCGAGCTCCTACAATGAGCAGTTCTTC CASSKGLAGAASSYNEQFF
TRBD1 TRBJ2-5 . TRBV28 TGTGCCAGCAGTTTATGGGCAGGGGGCTCGGGAGAGACCCAGTACTTC CASSLWAGGSGETQYF
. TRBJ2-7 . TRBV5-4 TGTGCCAGCAGCCTACGGGTGGCGTCCTACGAGCAGTACTTC CASSLRVASYEQYF
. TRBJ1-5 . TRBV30 TGTGCCTGTAGAGGGAAGGGAAATCAGCCCCAGCATTTT CACRGKGNQPQHF
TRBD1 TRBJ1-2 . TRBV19 TGTGCCAGTAGTCCACGGGACAGGGGGCTTTTGGGCTATGGCTACACCTTC CASSPRDRGLLGYGYTF
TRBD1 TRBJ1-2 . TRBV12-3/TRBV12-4 TGTGCCAGCAGTCGACAGGGGGCGGCTGGCTACACCTTC CASSRQGAAGYTF
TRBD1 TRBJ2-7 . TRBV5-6 TGTGCCAGCAGCGGGGGACAGGGGGCTTTTAACGAGCAGTACTTC CASSGGQGAFNEQYF
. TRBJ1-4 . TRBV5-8 TGTGCCAGCAGCTTGGCCCGAGGGCCAGGGGACGAAAAACTGTTTTTT CASSLARGPGDEKLFF
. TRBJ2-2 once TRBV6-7 TGTGCCAGCAGTTACTCGAGATTCGAGCGGATCGTTAACACCGGGGAGCTGTTTTTT CASSYSRFERIVNTGELFF
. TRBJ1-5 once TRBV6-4 TGTGCCAGCAGTGCCCACGGGGGGAATCAGCCCCAGCATTTT CASSAHGGNQPQHF
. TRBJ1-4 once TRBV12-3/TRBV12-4 TGTGCCAGCAGTCAAGAGGAAAAACTGTTTTTT CASSQEEKLFF
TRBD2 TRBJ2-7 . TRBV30 TGTGCCTGGAGTGAGATGACTAGCCTACCCTACGAGCAGTACTTC CAWSEMTSLPYEQYF
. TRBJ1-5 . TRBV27 TGTGCCAGCAGTGGACCGGGGAGCAATCAGCCCCAGCATTTT CASSGPGSNQPQHF
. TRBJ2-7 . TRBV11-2 TGTGCCAGCAGCTTATTTTCTTACTCCTACGAGCAGTACTTC CASSLFSYSYEQYF
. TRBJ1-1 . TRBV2 TGTGCCAGCAGTGAATGGAGGGGGAACACTGAAGCTTTCTTT CASSEWRGNTEAFF
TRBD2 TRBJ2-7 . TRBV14 TGTGCCAGCAGCCCGAGACTAGCGATCCCCTACGAGCAGTACTTC CASSPRLAIPYEQYF
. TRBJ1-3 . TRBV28 TGTGCCAGCAGTCCCCCCGCAGGGGCGGGAAACACCATATATTTT CASSPPAGAGNTIYF
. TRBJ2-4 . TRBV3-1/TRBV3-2 TGTGCCAGCAGCCAAGATGGCAGGGGGGAGGAAAAAAACATTCAGTACTTC CASSQDGRGEEKNIQYF
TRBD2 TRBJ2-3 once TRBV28 TGTGCCAGCAGGAGCGGGGGCCAATCCACAGATACGCAGTATTTT CASRSGGQSTDTQYF
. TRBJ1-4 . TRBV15 TGTGCCACCAGCAGAGCGGCAGGAATCAATGAAAAACTGTTTTTT CATSRAAGINEKLFF
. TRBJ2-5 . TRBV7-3 TGTGCCAGCAGCCGCCTTGGCGAGCGGCAAGAGACCCAGTACTTC CASSRLGERQETQYF
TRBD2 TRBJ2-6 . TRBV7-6 TGTGCCAGCAGCTTAGCGTCTAGCGGGGTTTCTGGGGCCAACGTCCTGACTTTC CASSLASSGVSGANVLTF
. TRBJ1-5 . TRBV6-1 TGTGCCAGCAGTGAAAGCTTGGCGGGCAATCAGCCCCAGCATTTT CASSESLAGNQPQHF